This T cell receptor (beta chain) stems from a study of CD8 T cells in ankylosing spondylitis. Study results and caveats: Among TCR beta sequences, a motif of eight or nine highly homologous variants appeared characteristic of ankylosing spondylitis blood.

This clonotype has ten or more counts. Antigen: not known. Using its own MiXCR run on the 5' RACE reads, TCRdb lists one record per CDR3 protein. The sample has some 400,000 distinct CDR3 sequences, 20% to 25% seen once; the top ten hold about 16%. The length of the CDR3 is 14 residues. CDR1 and CDR2 (germline): SGHTA, FQGNSA. Losses at the gene ends were 5 bases for V and 2 bases for J; bases not matched to a gene: 5. The sequence derives from a male donor with ankylosing spondylitis. The chain combines TRBV7-2 with TRBJ2-5, with 7 bases that match TRBD2. Input material: blood, either unsorted or a sorted T cell fraction (not recorded which). The CDR3 sequence: CASSPSSGQETQYF. The CDR3 DNA reads as TGTGCCAGCAGCCCATCTAGCGGACAAGAGACCCAGTACTTC. Full variable domain (outside the CDR3, taken from reference TRBV7-2 and TRBJ2-5): GAGVSQSPSNKVTEKGKDVELRCDPISGHTALYWYRQSLGQGLEFLIYFQGNSAPDKSGLPSDRFSAERTGGSVSTLTIQRTQQEDSAVYLCASSPSSGQETQYFGPGTRLLVL.